The source of this T cell receptor (beta chain) is a study of beta chain features in type 1 diabetes. In the study overall: Cell yields, age and gender were similar between patients and healthy donors.

From germline, CDR1 is SGHTA and CDR2 FQGNSA. CDR3 length: 17 residues. The V end was cut by 4 bases, the J end by 0 bases, with 17 bases between. This clone was seen more than once but under ten times. The authors reverse transcribed all of the isolated RNA, so sequencing captured expressed TCRB transcripts. Measured with immunoSEQ multiplex PCR; TCRdb has only the in-frame clones, and not every one. The sample records hundreds of thousands of clones, 15% to 19% being singletons. The specimen was naive CD4+ T cells from blood. The source of this sequence is a man in his late teens or twenties in good health. The V call is TRBV7-2, the J call TRBJ2-3; D might be TRBD1 or TRBD2, each matching 5 bases. The CDR3 DNA reads as TGTGCCAGCAGCTACGGGACCTCTCTACTTAGCACAGATACGCAGTATTTT. This encodes CASSYGTSLLSTDTQYF.